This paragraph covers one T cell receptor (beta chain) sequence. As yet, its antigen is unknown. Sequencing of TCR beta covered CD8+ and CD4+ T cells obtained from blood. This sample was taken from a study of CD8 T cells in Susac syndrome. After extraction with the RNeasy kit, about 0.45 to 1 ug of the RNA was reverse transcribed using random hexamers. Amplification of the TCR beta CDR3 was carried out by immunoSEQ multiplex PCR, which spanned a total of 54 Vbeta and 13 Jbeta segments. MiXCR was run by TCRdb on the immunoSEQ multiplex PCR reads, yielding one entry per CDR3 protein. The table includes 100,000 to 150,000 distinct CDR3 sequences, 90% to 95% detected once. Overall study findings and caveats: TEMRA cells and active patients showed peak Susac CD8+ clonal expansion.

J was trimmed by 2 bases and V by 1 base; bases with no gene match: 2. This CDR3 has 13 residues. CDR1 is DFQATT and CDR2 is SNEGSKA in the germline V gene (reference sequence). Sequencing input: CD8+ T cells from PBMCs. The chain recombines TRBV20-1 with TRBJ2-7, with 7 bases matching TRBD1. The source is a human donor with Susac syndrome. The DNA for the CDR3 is TGCAGTGCTAGAGGACAGGGCGCCTACGAGCAGTACTTC. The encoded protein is CSARGQGAYEQYF.